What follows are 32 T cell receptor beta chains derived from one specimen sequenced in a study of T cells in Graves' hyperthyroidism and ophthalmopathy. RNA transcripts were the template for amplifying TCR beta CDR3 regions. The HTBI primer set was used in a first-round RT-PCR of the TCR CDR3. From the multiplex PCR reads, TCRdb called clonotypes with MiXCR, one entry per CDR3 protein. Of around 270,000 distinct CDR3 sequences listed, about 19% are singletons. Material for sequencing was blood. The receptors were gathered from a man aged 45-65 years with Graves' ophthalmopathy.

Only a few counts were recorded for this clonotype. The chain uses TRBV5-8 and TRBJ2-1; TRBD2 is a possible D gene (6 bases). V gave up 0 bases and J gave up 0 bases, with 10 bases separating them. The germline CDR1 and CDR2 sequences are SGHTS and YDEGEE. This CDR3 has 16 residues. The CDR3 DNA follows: TGTGCCAGCAGCTTGGTCGGCGGGATCTCCTACAATGAGCAGTTCTTC. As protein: CASSLVGGISYNEQFF.

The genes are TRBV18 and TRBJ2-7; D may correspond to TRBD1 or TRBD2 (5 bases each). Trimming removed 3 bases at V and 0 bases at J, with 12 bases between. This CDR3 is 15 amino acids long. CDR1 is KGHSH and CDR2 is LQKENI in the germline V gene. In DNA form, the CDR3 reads TGTGCCAGCTCACCTCCACGGGGCCCCTCCTACGAGCAGTACTTC. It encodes CASSPPRGPSYEQYF.

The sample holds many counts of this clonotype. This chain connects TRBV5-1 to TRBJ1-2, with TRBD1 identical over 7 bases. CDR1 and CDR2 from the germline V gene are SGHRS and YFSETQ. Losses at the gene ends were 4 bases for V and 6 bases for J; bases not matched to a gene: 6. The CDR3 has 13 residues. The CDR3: CASSPTGKDGYTF. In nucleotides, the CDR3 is TGCGCCAGCAGCCCGACAGGGAAGGATGGCTACACCTTC.

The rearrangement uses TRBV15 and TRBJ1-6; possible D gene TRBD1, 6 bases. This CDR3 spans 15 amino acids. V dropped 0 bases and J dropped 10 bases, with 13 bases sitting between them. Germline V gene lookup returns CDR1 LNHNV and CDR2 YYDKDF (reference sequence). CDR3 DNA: TGTGCCACCAGCAGAGATGTACAGGGCGGCTCACCCCTCCACTTT. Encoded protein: CATSRDVQGGSPLHF.

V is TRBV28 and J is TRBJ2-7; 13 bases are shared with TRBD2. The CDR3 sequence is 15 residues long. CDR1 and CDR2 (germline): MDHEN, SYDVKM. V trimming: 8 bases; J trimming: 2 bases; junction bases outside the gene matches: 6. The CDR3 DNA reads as TGTGCCAGCGGACTAGCGGGAGCGACCACCTACGAGCAGTACTTC. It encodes CASGLAGATTYEQYF. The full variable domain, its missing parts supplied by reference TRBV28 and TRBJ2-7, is DVKVTQSSRYLVKRTGEKVFLECVQDMDHENMFWYRQDPGLGLRLIYFSYDVKMKEKGDIPEGYSVSREKKERFSLILESASTNQTSMYLCASGLAGATTYEQYFGPGTRLTVT.

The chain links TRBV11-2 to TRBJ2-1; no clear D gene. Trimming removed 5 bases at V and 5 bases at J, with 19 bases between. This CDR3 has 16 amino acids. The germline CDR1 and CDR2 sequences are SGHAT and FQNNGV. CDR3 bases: TGTGCCAGCAGCCCATCCCCCGGGCCGGCGGACAATGAGCAGTTCTTC. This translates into CASSPSPGPADNEQFF.

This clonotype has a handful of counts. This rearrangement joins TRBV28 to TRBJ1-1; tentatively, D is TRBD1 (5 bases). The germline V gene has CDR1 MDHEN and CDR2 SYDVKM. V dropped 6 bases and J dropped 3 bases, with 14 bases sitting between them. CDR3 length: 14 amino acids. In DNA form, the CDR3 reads TGTGCCAGCAGCGCCGGGGCAGGGTACACTGAAGCTTTCTTT. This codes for CASSAGAGYTEAFF.

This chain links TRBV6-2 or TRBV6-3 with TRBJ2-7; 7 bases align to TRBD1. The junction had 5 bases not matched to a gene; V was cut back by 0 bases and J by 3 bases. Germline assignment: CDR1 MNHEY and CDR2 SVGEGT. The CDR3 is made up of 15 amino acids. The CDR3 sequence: CASSYSGTVYYEQYF. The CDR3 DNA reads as TGTGCCAGCAGTTACTCGGGGACAGTTTACTACGAGCAGTACTTC.

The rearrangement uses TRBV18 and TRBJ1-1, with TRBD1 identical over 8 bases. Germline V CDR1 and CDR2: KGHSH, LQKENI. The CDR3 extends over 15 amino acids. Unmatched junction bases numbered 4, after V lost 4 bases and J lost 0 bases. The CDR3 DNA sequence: TGTGCCAGCTCACAGGGACAGGTCATGAACACTGAAGCTTTCTTT. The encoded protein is CASSQGQVMNTEAFF.

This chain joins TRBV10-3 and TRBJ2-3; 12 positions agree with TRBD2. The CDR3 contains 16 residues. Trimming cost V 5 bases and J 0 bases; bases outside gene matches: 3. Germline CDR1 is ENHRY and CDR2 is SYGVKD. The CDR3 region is CAISQLAGGSTDTQYF. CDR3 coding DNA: TGTGCCATCAGTCAACTAGCGGGAGGTAGCACAGATACGCAGTATTTT.

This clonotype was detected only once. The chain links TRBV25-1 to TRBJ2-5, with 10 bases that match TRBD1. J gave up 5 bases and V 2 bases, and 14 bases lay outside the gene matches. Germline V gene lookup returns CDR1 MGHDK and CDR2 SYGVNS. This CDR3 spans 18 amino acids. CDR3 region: CASSEITGGTGVAETQYF. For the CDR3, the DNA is TGTGCCAGCAGTGAAATTACGGGTGGGACAGGGGTGGCGGAGACCCAGTACTTC.

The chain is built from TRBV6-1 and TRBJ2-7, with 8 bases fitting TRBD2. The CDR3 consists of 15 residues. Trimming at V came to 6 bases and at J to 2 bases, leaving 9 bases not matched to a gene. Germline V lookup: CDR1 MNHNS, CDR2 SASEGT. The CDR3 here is CASRPPGTRAYEQYF. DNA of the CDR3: TGTGCCAGCAGGCCCCCCGGGACTAGGGCCTACGAGCAGTACTTC.

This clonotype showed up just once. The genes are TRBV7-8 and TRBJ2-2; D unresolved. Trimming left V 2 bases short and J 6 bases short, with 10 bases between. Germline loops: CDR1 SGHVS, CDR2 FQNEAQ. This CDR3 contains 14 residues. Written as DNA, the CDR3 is TGTGCCAGCAGCTTAATCTCTGAGGCCGGGGAGCTGTTTTTT. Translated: CASSLISEAGELFF.

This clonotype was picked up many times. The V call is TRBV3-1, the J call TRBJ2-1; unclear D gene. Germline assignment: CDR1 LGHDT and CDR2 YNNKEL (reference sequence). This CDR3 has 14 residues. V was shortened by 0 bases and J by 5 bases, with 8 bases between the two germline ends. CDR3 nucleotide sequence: TGTGCCAGCAGCCAAGATTTCAGGAACAATGAGCAGTTCTTC. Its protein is CASSQDFRNNEQFF.

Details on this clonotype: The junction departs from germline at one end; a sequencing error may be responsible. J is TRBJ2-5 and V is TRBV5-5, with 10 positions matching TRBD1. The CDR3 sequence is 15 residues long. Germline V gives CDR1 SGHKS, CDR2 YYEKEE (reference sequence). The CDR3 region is CASSLLGTGEETQHF. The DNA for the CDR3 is TGTGCCAGCAGCTTATTGGGGACAGGGGAAGAGACCCAGCACTTC.

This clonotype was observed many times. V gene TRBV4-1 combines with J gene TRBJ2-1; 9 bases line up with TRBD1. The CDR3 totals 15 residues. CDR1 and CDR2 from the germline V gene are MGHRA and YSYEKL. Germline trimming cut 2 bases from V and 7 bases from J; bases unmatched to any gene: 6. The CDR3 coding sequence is TGCGCCAGCAGCCAACCGGGACAGGGTCGTAATGAGCAGTTCTTC. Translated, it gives CASSQPGQGRNEQFF.

In nucleotides, the CDR3 is TGCGCCAGCAGCTTGCGGGACAGCTCCTACAATGAGCAGTACTTC. Its translation is CASSLRDSSYNEQYF. The chain employs TRBV5-1 and TRBJ2-1, with TRBD1 matching over 7 bases. The J call may not be correct, given that the DNA end is closer to TRBJ2-7. This CDR3 is built from 15 residues. CDR1 and CDR2 from the germline V gene are SGHRS and YFSETQ.

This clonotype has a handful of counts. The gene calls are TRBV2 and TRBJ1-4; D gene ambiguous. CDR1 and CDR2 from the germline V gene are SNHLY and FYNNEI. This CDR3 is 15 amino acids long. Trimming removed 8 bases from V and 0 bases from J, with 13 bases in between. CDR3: CASSASGATNEKLFF. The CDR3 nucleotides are TGTGCCAGCTCGGCATCTGGGGCAACTAATGAAAAACTGTTTTTT.

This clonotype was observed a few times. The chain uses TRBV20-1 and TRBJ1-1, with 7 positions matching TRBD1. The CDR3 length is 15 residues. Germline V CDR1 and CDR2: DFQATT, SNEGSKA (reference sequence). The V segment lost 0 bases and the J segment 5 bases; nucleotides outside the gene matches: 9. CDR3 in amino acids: CSARDNRRQGTEAFF. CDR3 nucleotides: TGCAGTGCTAGAGATAACCGTAGACAGGGTACTGAAGCTTTCTTT.

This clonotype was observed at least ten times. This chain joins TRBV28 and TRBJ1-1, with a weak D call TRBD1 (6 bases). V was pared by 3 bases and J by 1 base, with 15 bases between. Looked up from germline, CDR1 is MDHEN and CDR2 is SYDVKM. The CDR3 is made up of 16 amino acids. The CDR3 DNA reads TGTGCCAGCAGTTTGGCACTGGGGGGCGGGAACACTGAAGCTTTCTTT. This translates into CASSLALGGGNTEAFF.

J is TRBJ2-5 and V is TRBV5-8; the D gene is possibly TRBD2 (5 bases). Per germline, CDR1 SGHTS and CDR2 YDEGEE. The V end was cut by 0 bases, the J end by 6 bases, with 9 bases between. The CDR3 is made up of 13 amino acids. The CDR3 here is CASSLVGLQTQYF. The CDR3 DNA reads TGTGCCAGCAGCTTGGTCGGACTCCAGACCCAGTACTTC.

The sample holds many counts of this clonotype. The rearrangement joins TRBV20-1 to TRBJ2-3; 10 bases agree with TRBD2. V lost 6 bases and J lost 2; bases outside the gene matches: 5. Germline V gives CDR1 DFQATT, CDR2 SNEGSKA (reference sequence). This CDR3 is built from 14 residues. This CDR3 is CSADGLAVTDTQYF. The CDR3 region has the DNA TGCAGTGCAGACGGACTAGCGGTCACAGATACGCAGTATTTT.

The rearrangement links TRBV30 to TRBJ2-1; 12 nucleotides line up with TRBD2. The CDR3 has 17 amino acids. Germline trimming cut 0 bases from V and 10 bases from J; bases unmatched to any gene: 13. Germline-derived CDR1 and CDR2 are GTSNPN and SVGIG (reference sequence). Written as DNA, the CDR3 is TGTGCCTGGAGTGTACAATCTAAGTCTAGCGGGAGGGGCGAGCAGTTCTTC. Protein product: CAWSVQSKSSGRGEQFF.

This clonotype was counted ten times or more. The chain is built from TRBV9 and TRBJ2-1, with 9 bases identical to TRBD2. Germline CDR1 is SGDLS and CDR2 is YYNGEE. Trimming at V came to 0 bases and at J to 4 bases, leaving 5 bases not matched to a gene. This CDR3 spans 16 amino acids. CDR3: CASSVGASGVYNEQFF. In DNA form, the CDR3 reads TGTGCCAGCAGCGTAGGGGCTAGCGGGGTGTACAATGAGCAGTTCTTC.

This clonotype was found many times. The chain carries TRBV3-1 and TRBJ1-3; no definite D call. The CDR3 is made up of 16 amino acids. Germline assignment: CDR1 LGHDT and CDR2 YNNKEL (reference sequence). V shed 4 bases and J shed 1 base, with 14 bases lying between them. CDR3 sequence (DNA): TGTGCCAGCAGCCCGCCGGCGGTGACGTCTGGAAACACCATATATTTT. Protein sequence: CASSPPAVTSGNTIYF.

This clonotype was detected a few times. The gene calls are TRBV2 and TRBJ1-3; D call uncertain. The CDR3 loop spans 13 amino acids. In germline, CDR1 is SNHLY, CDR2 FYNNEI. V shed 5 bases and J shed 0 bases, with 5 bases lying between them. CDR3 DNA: TGTGCCAGCAGTTTTGCCTCTGGAAACACCATATATTTT. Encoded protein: CASSFASGNTIYF. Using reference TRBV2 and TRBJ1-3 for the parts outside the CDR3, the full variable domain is EPEVTQTPSHQVTQMGQEVILRCVPISNHLYFYWYRQILGQKVEFLVSFYNNEISEKSEIFDDQFSVERPDGSNFTLKIRSTKLEDSAMYFCASSFASGNTIYFGEGSWLTVV.

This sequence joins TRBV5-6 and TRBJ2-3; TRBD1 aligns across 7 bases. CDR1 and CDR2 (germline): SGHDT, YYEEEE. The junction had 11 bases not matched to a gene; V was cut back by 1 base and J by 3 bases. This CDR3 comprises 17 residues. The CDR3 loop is CASSLPVGRGRTDTQYF. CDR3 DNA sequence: TGTGCCAGCAGCTTGCCGGTCGGAAGGGGGCGTACAGATACGCAGTATTTT.

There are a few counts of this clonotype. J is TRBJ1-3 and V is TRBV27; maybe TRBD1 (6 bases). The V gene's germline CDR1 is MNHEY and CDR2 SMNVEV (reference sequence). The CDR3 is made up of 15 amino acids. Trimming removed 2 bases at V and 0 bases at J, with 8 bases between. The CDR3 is CASSLTGSSGNTIYF. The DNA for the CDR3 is TGTGCCAGCAGTTTAACAGGGTCCTCTGGAAACACCATATATTTT.

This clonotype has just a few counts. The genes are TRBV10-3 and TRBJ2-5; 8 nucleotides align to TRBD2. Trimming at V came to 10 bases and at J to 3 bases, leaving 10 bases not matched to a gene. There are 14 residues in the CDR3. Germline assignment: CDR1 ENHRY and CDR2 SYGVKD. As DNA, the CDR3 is TGTGCCAGTTCACGGGAGGGGGTAAAAGAGACCCAGTACTTC. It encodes CASSREGVKETQYF.

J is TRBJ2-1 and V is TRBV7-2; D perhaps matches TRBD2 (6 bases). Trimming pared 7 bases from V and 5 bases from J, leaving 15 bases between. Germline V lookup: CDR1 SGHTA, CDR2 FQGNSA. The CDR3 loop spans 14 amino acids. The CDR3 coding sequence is TGTGCCAGCACCCTCCCCGGACTAAACAATGAGCAGTTCTTC. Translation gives CASTLPGLNNEQFF.

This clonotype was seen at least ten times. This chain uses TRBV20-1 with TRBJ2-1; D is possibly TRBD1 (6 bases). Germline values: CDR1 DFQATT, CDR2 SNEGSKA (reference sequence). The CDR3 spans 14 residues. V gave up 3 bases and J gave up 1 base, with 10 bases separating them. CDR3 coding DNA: TGCAGTGCTAGGAGGCAGGGGTCCTACAATGAGCAGTTCTTC. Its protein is CSARRQGSYNEQFF.

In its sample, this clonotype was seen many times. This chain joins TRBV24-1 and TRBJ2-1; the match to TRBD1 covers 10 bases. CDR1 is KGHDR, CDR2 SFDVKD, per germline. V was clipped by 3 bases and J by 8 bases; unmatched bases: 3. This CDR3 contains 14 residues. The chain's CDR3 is CATSDRTGGYEQFF. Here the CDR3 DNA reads TGTGCCACCAGTGATCGGACAGGGGGTTATGAGCAGTTCTTC.